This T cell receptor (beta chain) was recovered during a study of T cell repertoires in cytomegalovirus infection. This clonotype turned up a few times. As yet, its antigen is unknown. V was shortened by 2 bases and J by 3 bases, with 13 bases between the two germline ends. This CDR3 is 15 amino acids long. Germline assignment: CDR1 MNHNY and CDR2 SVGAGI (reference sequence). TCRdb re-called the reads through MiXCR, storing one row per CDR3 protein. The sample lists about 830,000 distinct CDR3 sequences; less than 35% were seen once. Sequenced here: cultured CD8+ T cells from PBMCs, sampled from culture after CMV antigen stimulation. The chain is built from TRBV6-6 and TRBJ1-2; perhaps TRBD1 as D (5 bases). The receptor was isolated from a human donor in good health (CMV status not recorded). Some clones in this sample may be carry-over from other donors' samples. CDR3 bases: TGTGCCAGCAGTTACGCCCTCTGGGGGGACTATGGCTACACCTTC. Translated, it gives CASSYALWGDYGYTF.